This passage covers 21 T cell receptor beta chains from one sample sequenced in a study of cytomegalovirus exposure and HLA in healthy donors. Amplification used 60 Vbeta primers and 13 Jbeta primers. Generated by immunoSEQ multiplex PCR, the TCRdb table keeps only in-frame clones and is missing some. With over 75,000 clones in the sample, the ten largest clones hold 5% to 6.5%. Source material: PBMCs. These receptor sequences come from a girl aged 5-17 years in good health and CMV-seropositive.

The rearrangement uses TRBV4-1 and TRBJ2-1, with a tentative D call TRBD2 (5 bases). Trimming took off 0 bases at V and 0 bases at J, with 12 bases between the two ends. Looked up from germline, CDR1 is MGHRA and CDR2 is YSYEKL. This CDR3 comprises 17 residues. CDR3 DNA: TGCGCCAGCAGCCAAGAGACGGGGTTGAGCTCCTACAATGAGCAGTTCTTC. It translates to CASSQETGLSSYNEQFF.

The rearrangement links TRBV4-2 to TRBJ1-1; 8 bases align to TRBD1. Germline trimming cut 1 base from V and 4 bases from J; bases unmatched to any gene: 11. The germline V gene has CDR1 LGHNA and CDR2 YNFKEQ. This CDR3 has 17 amino acids. CDR3 nucleotides: TGTGCCAGCAGCCAAGGGAAACAGGGGGAGGAAGGCACTGAAGCTTTCTTT. This translates into CASSQGKQGEEGTEAFF.

The rearrangement uses TRBV11-2 and TRBJ1-5; 9 positions match TRBD1. Unmatched junction bases numbered 3, after V lost 1 base and J lost 8 bases. CDR3 length: 14 residues. Germline V gene lookup returns CDR1 SGHAT and CDR2 FQNNGV. The CDR3 DNA reads TGTGCCAGCAGCTTAGGACAGGGGGAAGAGCCCCAGCATTTT. This encodes CASSLGQGEEPQHF.

The chain is built from TRBV5-6 and TRBJ1-1; D is unclear. CDR1 is SGHDT, CDR2 YYEEEE, per germline. This CDR3 comprises 13 residues. Deletions cut 0 bases from V and 5 bases from J, with 8 bases between. CDR3 residues: CASSLGRKTEAFF. The CDR3 DNA reads as TGTGCCAGCAGCTTGGGTAGAAAGACTGAAGCTTTCTTT.

The chain is built from TRBV1 and TRBJ1-4; the D call in the table, TRBD1, was not verified against the DNA. TRBV1 is an annotated pseudogene. The CDR3 length is 16 residues. This CDR3 reads CTSLLGWGQSNEKLFF. CDR3 nucleotide sequence: TGCACCAGCCTTTTGGGTTGGGGACAAAGTAATGAAAAACTGTTTTTT.

The chain carries TRBV28 and TRBJ1-6; 11 positions agree with TRBD1. Trimming removed 5 bases from V and 6 bases from J; junction bases left unmatched: 6. This CDR3 is built from 16 residues. Germline CDR1 is MDHEN and CDR2 is SYDVKM. DNA of the CDR3: TGTGCCAGCAGTAACGGTGGGACAGGGGGTAATTCACCCCTCCACTTT. Its translation is CASSNGGTGGNSPLHF.

A note on this clone: Other DNA sequences in this sample translate to the same CDR3. The V gene is TRBV5-4, the J gene TRBJ2-2; possible D gene TRBD2, 5 bases. Germline V gives CDR1 SGHNT, CDR2 YYREEE (reference sequence). This CDR3 is 17 amino acids long. Trimming pared 3 bases from V and 1 base from J, leaving 16 bases between. CDR3: CASSWTGSALNTGELFF. The CDR3 nucleotides read TGTGCCAGCAGCTGGACTGGAAGTGCATTGAACACCGGGGAGCTGTTTTTT.

V is TRBV19 and J is TRBJ1-2; 10 bases fit TRBD1. Germline V gene sequence: CDR1 LNHDA, CDR2 SQIVND (reference sequence). The CDR3 is 14 amino acids. V shed 6 bases, J shed 6 bases, and the junction held 7 bases outside the gene matches. The CDR3 region is CASSPGQGIHGYTF. The CDR3 region has the DNA TGTGCCAGTAGCCCGGGACAGGGGATCCATGGCTACACCTTC.

The chain recombines TRBV19 with TRBJ2-1; 11 nucleotides line up with TRBD2. The length of the CDR3 is 14 residues. The trim removed 6 bases at V and 9 bases at J, leaving 7 bases unmatched. CDR1 and CDR2 from the germline V gene are LNHDA and SQIVND (reference sequence). The CDR3 region is CASSLQLAGVEQFF. CDR3 DNA: TGTGCCAGTAGCCTACAACTAGCGGGGGTTGAGCAGTTCTTC. Filled out from reference TRBV19 and TRBJ2-1, the complete variable domain reads DGGITQSPKYLFRKEGQNVTLSCEQNLNHDAMYWYRQDPGQGLRLIYYSQIVNDFQKGDIAEGYSVSREKKESFPLTVTSAQKNPTAFYLCASSLQLAGVEQFFGPGTRLTVL.

The CDR3 DNA is TGTGCCAGCAGTTATCAGGGATGGTATAGCAATCAGCCCCAGCATTTT. It codes for CASSYQGWYSNQPQHF. The V gene is TRBV6-6, the J gene TRBJ1-5, with D maybe TRBD1 (5 bases). CDR1 and CDR2 (germline): MNHNY, SVGAGI (reference sequence). The CDR3 consists of 16 residues. Trimming left V 3 bases short and J 0 bases short, with 12 bases between.

The genes are TRBV4-1 and TRBJ2-1; D unclear. Per the germline V gene, CDR1 is MGHRA and CDR2 is YSYEKL. The CDR3 is made up of 12 amino acids. With 4 bases removed from V and 8 bases from J, the gap between germline ends came to 9 bases. CDR3: CASSPDNYEQFF. Here the CDR3 DNA reads TGCGCCAGCAGCCCCGACAATTATGAGCAGTTCTTC.

The chain employs TRBV19 and TRBJ2-5; the D gene is possibly TRBD2 (5 bases). Germline CDR1 is LNHDA and CDR2 is SQIVND (reference sequence). Trimming shortened V by 5 bases and J by 4 bases, and 17 bases separated the two germline ends. The CDR3 runs to 15 residues. CDR3 sequence: CASSPSQLVLETQYF. CDR3 nucleotides: TGTGCCAGTAGTCCAAGCCAACTAGTATTAGAGACCCAGTACTTC.

The rearrangement joins TRBV13 to TRBJ1-3, with D tentatively TRBD1 (5 bases). CDR3 length equals 17 residues. Trimming shortened V by 5 bases and J by 4 bases, and 21 bases separated the two germline ends. Germline V gene lookup returns CDR1 PRHDT and CDR2 FYEKMQ (reference sequence). The CDR3 DNA sequence: TGTGCCAGCAGCATCATGGGGGGGGGAGGAGAAGGAAACACCATATATTTT. Amino acids: CASSIMGGGGEGNTIYF.

V gene TRBV29-1 combines with J gene TRBJ2-2; TRBD2 might be the D (6 bases). Looked up from germline, CDR1 is SQVTM and CDR2 is ANQGSEA. V lost 7 bases and J 5 bases, leaving 17 bases between the germline ends. CDR3 size: 14 residues. The CDR3 DNA is TGCAGCGGTCGCCGGGCCAGCGGGACCGGGGAGCTGTTTTTT. Its translation is CSGRRASGTGELFF.

This chain connects TRBV5-1 to TRBJ1-1; 9 bases map to TRBD1. The V and J ends lost 5 bases and 3 bases, in that order; junction bases with no gene match: 11. CDR1 and CDR2 from the germline V gene are SGHRS and YFSETQ. The CDR3 extends over 16 amino acids. The CDR3 DNA sequence: TGCGCCAGCAGTACCGGGACAGGGAGTCTGGACACTGAAGCTTTCTTT. It is translated as CASSTGTGSLDTEAFF.

The rearrangement links TRBV7-2 to TRBJ1-2, with a possible D match to TRBD1 (5 bases). This CDR3 has 13 amino acids. Looked up from germline, CDR1 is SGHTA and CDR2 is FQGNSA. Deletions cut 4 bases from V and 5 bases from J, with 11 bases between. CDR3 nucleotide sequence: TGTGCCAGCAGCTCGAGCACAGGTTATGGCTACACCTTC. This sequence encodes CASSSSTGYGYTF.

The chain employs TRBV28 and TRBJ1-2; D is ambiguous. Trimming shortened V by 7 bases and J by 3 bases, and 12 bases separated the two germline ends. The CDR3 is 13 residues long. Per germline, CDR1 MDHEN and CDR2 SYDVKM. The CDR3 DNA is TGTGCCAGCAAGGCGCGGGTCTACTATGGCTACACCTTC. Amino acids: CASKARVYYGYTF.

This chain connects TRBV27 to TRBJ1-2; tentative D call: TRBD1 (6 bases). Per the germline V gene, CDR1 is MNHEY and CDR2 is SMNVEV (reference sequence). This CDR3 is 14 amino acids long. The germline V and J ends were trimmed by 9 bases and 4 bases, with 18 bases remaining between them. The CDR3, as DNA: TGTGCCAGGACCGGGACACCTCTTTGCTATGGCTACACCTTC. This codes for CARTGTPLCYGYTF.

This rearrangement joins TRBV7-9 to TRBJ1-2; D gene uncertain. The CDR3 contains 13 residues. CDR1 is SEHNR and CDR2 is FQNEAQ in the germline V gene (reference sequence). V lost 5 bases, J lost 3 bases, and 10 bases lay in between. Here the CDR3 DNA reads TGTGCCAGCAGCCCGCCAGTGGACTATGGCTACACCTTC. It encodes CASSPPVDYGYTF.

The rearrangement links TRBV14 to TRBJ1-1, with 7 bases aligning to TRBD1. Germline CDR1 is SGHDN and CDR2 is FVKESK. Losses at the gene ends were 5 bases for V and 4 bases for J; bases not matched to a gene: 4. This CDR3 is 13 amino acids long. The CDR3 DNA sequence: TGTGCCAGCAGCGATGACAGGGCCACTGAAGCTTTCTTT. Residues: CASSDDRATEAFF.

The J gene is TRBJ2-3, the V gene TRBV5-1; 14 nucleotides align to TRBD2. V lost 4 bases to trimming and J lost 9 bases; unmatched junction nucleotides: 10. The CDR3 sequence is 16 residues long. Per germline, CDR1 SGHRS and CDR2 YFSETQ. CDR3 region: CASSMTSGGALGTQYF. The CDR3 region has the DNA TGCGCCAGCAGCATGACTAGCGGGGGGGCCTTGGGAACGCAGTATTTT.